These T cell receptor beta chains were read from a single sample in a study of control samples from healthy donors and cancer patients. TCRdb's copy holds only in-frame clones and misses some; the assay was immunoSEQ multiplex PCR. The data contain 170,000 or so clones, 85% to 90% of them seen just once; the ten biggest clones take up roughly 1.5%. The sequencing input was blood. All receptors derive from a woman in her forties or fifties in good health. Both conserved end residues are part of each CDR3. Each record gives: D gene, V gene, J gene, CDR3 protein, CDR3 DNA. D genes are given only for firm matches.

-	TRBV27	TRBJ2-6	CASSWYRPMTSGANVLTF	TGTGCCAGCAGTTGGTACAGGCCTATGACCTCTGGGGCCAACGTCCTGACTTTC
-	TRBV11-1	TRBJ2-1	CASSLDRTLNEQFF	TGTGCCAGCAGCTTAGACCGGACACTCAATGAGCAGTTCTTC
-	TRBV3-1/TRBV3-2	TRBJ2-3	CASSGRGRAYTQYF	TGTGCCAGCAGTGGTCGGGGGCGGGCGTATACGCAGTATTTT
TRBD1	TRBV2	TRBJ1-1	CASTEGRTGGLEAFF	TGTGCCAGCACTGAGGGCAGGACAGGGGGCTTGGAAGCTTTCTTT
-	TRBV10-3	TRBJ2-7	CAISDSGTVYEQYF	TGTGCCATCAGTGACTCCGGGACGGTATACGAGCAGTACTTC
TRBD1	TRBV12-3/TRBV12-4	TRBJ1-4	CASSEQGPPKLFF	TGTGCCAGCAGTGAACAGGGGCCCCCTAAACTGTTTTTT
-	TRBV28	TRBJ1-1	CASSLPGAANTEAFF	TGTGCCAGCAGCTTGCCCGGGGCAGCTAACACTGAAGCTTTCTTT
-	TRBV28	TRBJ1-2	CASSLSGRRYGYTF	TGTGCCAGCAGTTTATCTGGACGCCGCTATGGCTACACCTTC
-	TRBV5-8	TRBJ2-3	CASSLSGRAGNTDTQYF	TGTGCCAGCAGCTTGTCGGGCCGAGCGGGCAACACAGATACGCAGTATTTT
-	TRBV28	TRBJ1-5	CASSLGGSNQPQHF	TGTGCCAGCAGTTTAGGGGGAAGCAATCAGCCCCAGCATTTT